The present T cell receptor (beta chain) was sequenced within a study of PD-1 blockade in classical Hodgkin lymphoma. Every patient experienced relapse after autologous stem cell transplantation, and brentuximab vedotin exposure varied. CD4+ T cells were purified from thawed PBMCs by negative selection. Study conclusions and caveats: Repertoires differed for reasons still undefined, possibly disease activity or prior therapy. CD8+ TCR diversity did not rise significantly by C4D1, unlike CD4+. Reported findings placed baseline TCR diversity lower in newly diagnosed patients (compared with healthy donors).

TCRdb keeps only in-frame clones here, not all; method: immunoSEQ multiplex PCR. The repertoire holds about 8,500 clones, with more than 65% as singletons. This clone occurred once. Its antigen is as yet unknown. This specimen consisted of CD4+ T cells from blood, obtained at baseline. The TCR was taken from a human donor with classical Hodgkin lymphoma.

The CDR3 nucleotides are TGTGCCAGCAGCTTGATCGGTAGCGCCACCCCGGAGGGGGAGCAGTTCTTC. As protein: CASSLIGSATPEGEQFF. The genes are TRBV5-6 and TRBJ2-1, with D tentatively TRBD2 (6 bases). Germline V gives CDR1 SGHDT, CDR2 YYEEEE. The CDR3 length is 17 residues. V was clipped by 1 base and J by 10 bases, with 24 bases between them.